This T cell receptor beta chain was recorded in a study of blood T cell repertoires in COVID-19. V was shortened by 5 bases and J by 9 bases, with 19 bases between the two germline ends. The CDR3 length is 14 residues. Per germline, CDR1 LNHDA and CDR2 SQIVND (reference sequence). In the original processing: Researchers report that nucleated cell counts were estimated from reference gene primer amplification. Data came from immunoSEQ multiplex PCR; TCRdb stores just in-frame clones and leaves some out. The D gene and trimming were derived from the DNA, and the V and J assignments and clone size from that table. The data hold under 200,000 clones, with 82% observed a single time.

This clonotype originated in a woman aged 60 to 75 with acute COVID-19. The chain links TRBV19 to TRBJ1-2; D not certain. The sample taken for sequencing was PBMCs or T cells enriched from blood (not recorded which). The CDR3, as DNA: TGTGCCAGTAGTCCCGGAGGGCCTGCTTCTAGCTACACCTTC. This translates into CASSPGGPASSYTF.